A selection of T cell receptor beta chains follows, all from one sample in a study of T-cell memory formation after mild COVID-19. TCRdb fed the 5' RACE reads into MiXCR, producing one record per CDR3 protein. Here the sample spans 200,000 to 300,000 distinct CDR3 sequences, approximately 15% being singletons. Sequencing used PBMCs or a T cell subset sorted from them (not recorded which). Receptors were obtained from an adult woman who had mild COVID-19 (a few samples of this study predate the infection). Cell type and time point are not known. CDR3s include the opening cysteine and the closing phenylalanine or tryptophan. The D gene is left open where the match is weak. The listing skips clone size in some rows; elsewhere it reads once, few, many or a size class.

d_call: NA
j_call: TRBJ1-4
v_call: TRBV7-9
clone_size: few
cdr3_nt: TGTGCCAGCAGTCTAACTCTGGGTAAACTGTTTTTT
cdr3_aa: CASSLTLGKLFF

d_call: NA
j_call: TRBJ2-1
v_call: TRBV21-1
clone_size: NA
cdr3_nt: TGTGCCAGCAGCAAGGGGGAGTTGGACAATGAGCAGTTCTTC
cdr3_aa: CASSKGELDNEQFF

d_call: TRBD2
j_call: TRBJ2-3
v_call: TRBV13
clone_size: NA
cdr3_nt: TGTGCCAGCAGCGAACGTGGTAGCGGGGGGCACACAGATACGCAGTATTTT
cdr3_aa: CASSERGSGGHTDTQYF

d_call: NA
j_call: TRBJ2-4
v_call: TRBV5-1
clone_size: NA
cdr3_nt: TGCGCCAGCAGCTTGGGAGAGGCCAAAAACATTCAGTACTTC
cdr3_aa: CASSLGEAKNIQYF

d_call: TRBD1
j_call: TRBJ2-6
v_call: TRBV11-3
clone_size: few
cdr3_nt: TGTGCCAGCAGCCCGGGACAGGGGGCCTCTGGGGCCAACGTCCTGACTTTC
cdr3_aa: CASSPGQGASGANVLTF

d_call: NA
j_call: TRBJ1-2
v_call: TRBV15
clone_size: few
cdr3_nt: TGTGCCACCAGCAGAGATAAACGGACAGCGGGTGGCTACACCTTC
cdr3_aa: CATSRDKRTAGGYTF

d_call: TRBD1
j_call: TRBJ1-2
v_call: TRBV5-6
clone_size: many
cdr3_nt: TGTGCCAGCAGCTACGGGACAGGGGGCCGTAACTATGGCTACACCTTC
cdr3_aa: CASSYGTGGRNYGYTF

d_call: NA
j_call: TRBJ1-1
v_call: TRBV6-5
clone_size: many
cdr3_nt: TGTGCCAGCAGTTACTCGGGGGCTGGTTCTGAAGCTTTCTTT
cdr3_aa: CASSYSGAGSEAFF

d_call: NA
j_call: TRBJ2-5
v_call: TRBV6-6
clone_size: NA
cdr3_nt: TGTGCCAGCAGTTACCGCGGGACAGCTCAAGAGACCCAGTACTTC
cdr3_aa: CASSYRGTAQETQYF

d_call: NA
j_call: TRBJ1-1
v_call: TRBV5-8
clone_size: NA
cdr3_nt: TGTGCCAGCAACGAGTACCAGGCGACTGAAGCTTTCTTT
cdr3_aa: CASNEYQATEAFF

d_call: NA
j_call: TRBJ2-1
v_call: TRBV15
clone_size: NA
cdr3_nt: TGTGCCACCAGCAGCGTCGGGCCGCCTTCCTACAATGAGCAGTTCTTC
cdr3_aa: CATSSVGPPSYNEQFF

d_call: NA
j_call: TRBJ1-5
v_call: TRBV12-3/TRBV12-4
clone_size: NA
cdr3_nt: TGTGCCAGCAGGTGGAGTTATAGCAATCAGCCCCAGCATTTT
cdr3_aa: CASRWSYSNQPQHF

d_call: NA
j_call: TRBJ1-6
v_call: TRBV2
clone_size: few
cdr3_nt: TGTGCCACCGCGGACGGGAAATATTCACCCCTCCACTTT
cdr3_aa: CATADGKYSPLHF

d_call: NA
j_call: TRBJ1-5
v_call: TRBV30
clone_size: NA
cdr3_nt: TGTGCCTGGAGTGTGACAGGACCAAGCAATCAGCCCCAGCATTTT
cdr3_aa: CAWSVTGPSNQPQHF

d_call: TRBD2
j_call: TRBJ2-1
v_call: TRBV3-1
clone_size: NA
cdr3_nt: TGTGCCAGCAGTCCCCTTAGCGGGAGTCCTTACAATGAGCAGTTCTTC
cdr3_aa: CASSPLSGSPYNEQFF

d_call: TRBD1
j_call: TRBJ2-7
v_call: TRBV7-2
clone_size: few
cdr3_nt: TGTGCCAGCAGCTTCTCTACCCGGGACAGCATTTTATACTTC
cdr3_aa: CASSFSTRDSILYF

d_call: TRBD2
j_call: TRBJ2-5
v_call: TRBV12-3/TRBV12-4
clone_size: NA
cdr3_nt: TGTGCCAGCAGTTCCCTACGCGGGGGGGCCTCGATGGAGACCCAGTACTTC
cdr3_aa: CASSSLRGGASMETQYF

d_call: NA
j_call: TRBJ2-3
v_call: TRBV7-3
clone_size: few
cdr3_nt: TGTGCCAGCAGCACCCTCCCGGGAGAGGCAGATACGCAGTATTTT
cdr3_aa: CASSTLPGEADTQYF

d_call: TRBD2
j_call: TRBJ2-3
v_call: TRBV2
clone_size: few
cdr3_nt: TGTGCCAGCAGTGTGGGCGGGGGGACAGATACGCAGTATTTT
cdr3_aa: CASSVGGGTDTQYF

d_call: NA
j_call: TRBJ2-5
v_call: TRBV2
clone_size: few
cdr3_nt: TGTGCCAGCAGTGAACCGGCGGGTACTACCGTTCAAGAGACCCAGTACTTC
cdr3_aa: CASSEPAGTTVQETQYF

d_call: NA
j_call: TRBJ2-3
v_call: TRBV9
clone_size: NA
cdr3_nt: TGTGCCAGCACCCTAGGGGGGGGGGGAAGAGATACGCAGTATTTT
cdr3_aa: CASTLGGGGRDTQYF

d_call: NA
j_call: TRBJ1-1
v_call: TRBV7-2
clone_size: few
cdr3_nt: TGTGCCAGCAGCTTTGAAGCTTTCTTT
cdr3_aa: CASSFEAFF

d_call: TRBD2
j_call: TRBJ2-1
v_call: TRBV12-3/TRBV12-4
clone_size: NA
cdr3_nt: TGTGCCAGCTCTTGGTCGGGAGGGCCAGATGAGCAGTTCTTC
cdr3_aa: CASSWSGGPDEQFF

d_call: TRBD2
j_call: TRBJ2-7
v_call: TRBV11-2
clone_size: NA
cdr3_nt: TGTGCCAGCAGCTTAGCTTCTACTAGCGGGAGTGCGTACGAGCAGTACTTC
cdr3_aa: CASSLASTSGSAYEQYF

d_call: TRBD1
j_call: TRBJ2-3
v_call: TRBV20-1
clone_size: NA
cdr3_nt: TGCAGTGCTAGGGGCTCCGGGACAGCCCACAGAGGTACGCAGTATTTT
cdr3_aa: CSARGSGTAHRGTQYF

d_call: TRBD1
j_call: TRBJ2-3
v_call: TRBV7-9
clone_size: few
cdr3_nt: TGTGCCAGTCGTTTGGACAGGGCCACAGATACGCAGTATTTT
cdr3_aa: CASRLDRATDTQYF

d_call: NA
j_call: TRBJ2-2
v_call: TRBV12-3/TRBV12-4
clone_size: NA
cdr3_nt: TGTGCCAGCAGTTCCCCGCCTAACACCGGGGAGCTGTTTTTT
cdr3_aa: CASSSPPNTGELFF

d_call: TRBD2
j_call: TRBJ2-7
v_call: TRBV9
clone_size: NA
cdr3_nt: TGTGCCAGCAGCAAGGCCGGGACTAGCATCTACGAGCAGTACTTC
cdr3_aa: CASSKAGTSIYEQYF

d_call: NA
j_call: TRBJ1-1
v_call: TRBV7-8
clone_size: many
cdr3_nt: TGTGCCAGCAGCTTAGGGGGAGGGTATTCCACTGAAGCTTTCTTT
cdr3_aa: CASSLGGGYSTEAFF

d_call: NA
j_call: TRBJ1-6
v_call: TRBV6-6
clone_size: few
cdr3_nt: TGTGCCACCAGGACAGCCCTTAATTCTCCCCTCCACTTT
cdr3_aa: CATRTALNSPLHF

d_call: NA
j_call: TRBJ2-3
v_call: TRBV5-1
clone_size: NA
cdr3_nt: TGCGCCAGCAGCGGCTCTCCCTCGGTGGGCACAGATACGCAGTATTTT
cdr3_aa: CASSGSPSVGTDTQYF

d_call: NA
j_call: TRBJ2-7
v_call: TRBV2
clone_size: once
cdr3_nt: TGTGCCAGCAGGGGGACGGTGACCTACGAGCAGTACTTC
cdr3_aa: CASRGTVTYEQYF

d_call: NA
j_call: TRBJ2-5
v_call: TRBV4-1
clone_size: NA
cdr3_nt: TGCGCCAGCAGCCAAGATTGGACAGCCACCCAAGAGACCCAGTACTTC
cdr3_aa: CASSQDWTATQETQYF

d_call: TRBD2
j_call: TRBJ2-7
v_call: TRBV11-2
clone_size: few
cdr3_nt: TGTGCCAGCAGCGCAGTCGGACTAGCGGGAGGATCTTTCTACGAGCAGTACTTC
cdr3_aa: CASSAVGLAGGSFYEQYF

d_call: NA
j_call: TRBJ1-5
v_call: TRBV20-1
clone_size: many
cdr3_nt: TGCAGTGCTAGAGAAGGGGGGATCTATAGCAATCAGCCCCAGCATTTT
cdr3_aa: CSAREGGIYSNQPQHF

d_call: NA
j_call: TRBJ2-3
v_call: TRBV11-2
clone_size: few
cdr3_nt: TGTGCCAGCACGCCCGCAGATACGCAGTATTTT
cdr3_aa: CASTPADTQYF

d_call: NA
j_call: TRBJ2-5
v_call: TRBV27
clone_size: few
cdr3_nt: TGTGCCAGCAGTCCCGCCAGCCGCGAAGAGACCCAGTACTTC
cdr3_aa: CASSPASREETQYF

d_call: NA
j_call: TRBJ1-1
v_call: TRBV9
clone_size: many
cdr3_nt: TGTGCCAGCAGCCCCTCGGTCGCTCCCACTGAAGCTTTCTTT
cdr3_aa: CASSPSVAPTEAFF

d_call: NA
j_call: TRBJ1-1
v_call: TRBV20-1
clone_size: NA
cdr3_nt: TGCAGTGCTCCCCACACCGCAATTGATGGGGCTTTCTTT
cdr3_aa: CSAPHTAIDGAFF

d_call: NA
j_call: TRBJ2-7
v_call: TRBV5-1
clone_size: NA
cdr3_nt: TGCGCCAGCAGCCCGAAAGGGGGAGCCTCCTACGAGCAGTACTTC
cdr3_aa: CASSPKGGASYEQYF